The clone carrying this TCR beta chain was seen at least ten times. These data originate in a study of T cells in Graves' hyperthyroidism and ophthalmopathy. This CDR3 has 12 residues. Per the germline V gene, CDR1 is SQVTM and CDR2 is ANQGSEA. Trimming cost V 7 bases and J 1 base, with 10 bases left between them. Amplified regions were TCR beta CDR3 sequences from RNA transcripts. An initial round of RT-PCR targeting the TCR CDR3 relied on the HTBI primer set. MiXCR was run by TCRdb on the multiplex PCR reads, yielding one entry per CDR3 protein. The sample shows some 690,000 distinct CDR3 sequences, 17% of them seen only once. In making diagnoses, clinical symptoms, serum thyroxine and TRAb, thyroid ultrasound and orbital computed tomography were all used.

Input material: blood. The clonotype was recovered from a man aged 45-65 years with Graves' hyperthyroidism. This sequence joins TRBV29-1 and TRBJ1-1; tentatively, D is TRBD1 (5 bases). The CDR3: CSAGRSNTEAFF. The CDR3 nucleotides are TGCAGCGCGGGACGGTCGAACACTGAAGCTTTCTTT.